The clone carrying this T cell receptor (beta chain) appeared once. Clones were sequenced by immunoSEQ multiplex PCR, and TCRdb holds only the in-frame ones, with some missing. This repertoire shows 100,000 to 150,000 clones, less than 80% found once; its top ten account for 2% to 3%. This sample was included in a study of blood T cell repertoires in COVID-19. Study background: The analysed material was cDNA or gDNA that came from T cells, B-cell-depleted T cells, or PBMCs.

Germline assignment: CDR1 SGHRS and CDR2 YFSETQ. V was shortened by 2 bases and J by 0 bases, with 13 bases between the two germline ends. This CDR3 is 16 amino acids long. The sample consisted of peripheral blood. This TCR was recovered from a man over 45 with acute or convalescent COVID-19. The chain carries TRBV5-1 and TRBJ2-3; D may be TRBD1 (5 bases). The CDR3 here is CASSLTGRASTDTQYF. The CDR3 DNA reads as TGCGCCAGCAGCTTAACTGGCAGGGCAAGCACAGATACGCAGTATTTT.